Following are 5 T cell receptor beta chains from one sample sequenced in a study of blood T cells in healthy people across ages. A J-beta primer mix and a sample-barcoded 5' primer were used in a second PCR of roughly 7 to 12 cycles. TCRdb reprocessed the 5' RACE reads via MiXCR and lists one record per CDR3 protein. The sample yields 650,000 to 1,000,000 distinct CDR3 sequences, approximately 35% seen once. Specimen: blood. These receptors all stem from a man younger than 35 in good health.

CDR3 loop: CSALLTSGGTGELFF. CDR3 in DNA: TGCAGTGCCCTCCTGACTAGCGGGGGAACCGGGGAGCTGTTTTTT. The gene calls are TRBV20-1 and TRBJ2-2; 12 nucleotides align to TRBD2. CDR1 DFQATT and CDR2 SNEGSKA come from the germline V gene (reference sequence). The CDR3 runs 15 residues. The trim removed 6 bases at V and 5 bases at J, leaving 7 bases unmatched.

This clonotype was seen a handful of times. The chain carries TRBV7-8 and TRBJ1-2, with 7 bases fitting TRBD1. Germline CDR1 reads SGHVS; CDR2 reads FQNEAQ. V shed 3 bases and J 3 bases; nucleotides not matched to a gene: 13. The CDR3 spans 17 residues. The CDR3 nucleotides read TGTGCCAGCAGCTTTGAGAACACAGGGGACGGCGACTATGGCTACACCTTC. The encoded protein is CASSFENTGDGDYGYTF.

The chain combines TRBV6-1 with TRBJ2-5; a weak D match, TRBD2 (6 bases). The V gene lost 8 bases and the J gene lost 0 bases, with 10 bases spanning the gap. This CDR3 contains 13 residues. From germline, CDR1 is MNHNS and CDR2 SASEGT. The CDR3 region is CASDRGYQETQYF. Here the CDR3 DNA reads TGTGCCAGCGATCGGGGGTACCAAGAGACCCAGTACTTC.

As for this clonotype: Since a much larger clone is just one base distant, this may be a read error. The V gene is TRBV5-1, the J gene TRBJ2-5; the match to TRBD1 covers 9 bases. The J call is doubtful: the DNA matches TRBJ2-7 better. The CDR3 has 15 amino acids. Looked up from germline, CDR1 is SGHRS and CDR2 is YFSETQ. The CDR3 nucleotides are TGCGCCAGCAGCTTAAATCCGGGACAGGGCAACGAGCAGTACTTC. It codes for CASSLNPGQGNEQYF.

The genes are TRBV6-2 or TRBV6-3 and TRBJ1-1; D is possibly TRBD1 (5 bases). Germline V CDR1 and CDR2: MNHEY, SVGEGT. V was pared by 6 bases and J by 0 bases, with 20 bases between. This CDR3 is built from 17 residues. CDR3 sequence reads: CASSPLVQGTMNTEAFF. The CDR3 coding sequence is TGTGCCAGCAGCCCTCTTGTTCAGGGCACTATGAACACTGAAGCTTTCTTT.